This is a list of T cell receptor beta chains from one sample in a study of T cells in Graves' hyperthyroidism and ophthalmopathy. TCRdb re-derived calls from the multiplex PCR reads in MiXCR, one entry per CDR3 protein. This table has some 720,000 distinct CDR3 sequences, around 17% appearing once. The sequencing input was blood. The receptor source for this set is a man between 18 and 35 years old with Graves' hyperthyroidism. Both conserved end residues are part of each CDR3. A D gene is named only where the DNA matches it firmly. Only part of the rows carry a size: once, few, many, or a class if the clone is expanded.

d_gene	v_gene	j_gene	abundance	CDR3nt	CDR3aa
TRBD1	TRBV6-2/TRBV6-3	TRBJ2-1	many	TGTGCCAGCAGCTCCTCGAGGACAGGGGCCTTGGATGAGCAGTTCTTC	CASSSSRTGALDEQFF
NA	TRBV6-4	TRBJ2-3	few	TGTGCCAGCAGTTCCGAAACCGGCGATACGCAGTATTTT	CASSSETGDTQYF
TRBD2	TRBV6-2/TRBV6-3	TRBJ2-3	many	TGTGCCAGCAGTTCACCGAGACTAGCGGGAGGAGGCGATACGCAGTATTTT	CASSSPRLAGGGDTQYF
NA	TRBV6-4	TRBJ1-1	many	TGTGCCCAGGGGACTGAAGCTTTCTTT	CAQGTEAFF
NA	TRBV4-2	TRBJ2-3	NA	TGTGCCAGCAGCCAAGTAGACTACAGGATTACCCTTGGGGATACGCAGTATTTT	CASSQVDYRITLGDTQYF
NA	TRBV28	TRBJ1-2	many	TGTGCCAGCATCCCCGTGGGGGGTGGCTACACCTTC	CASIPVGGGYTF
NA	TRBV24-1	TRBJ2-7	many	TGTGCCACTACAGTCCCCAAGTGGGGACCCTACGAGCAGTACTTC	CATTVPKWGPYEQYF
NA	TRBV4-3	TRBJ2-3	few	TGCGCCAGCAGCCAAAAAGATGGCGGAATCACAGATACGCAGTATTTT	CASSQKDGGITDTQYF
NA	TRBV27	TRBJ2-7	NA	TGTGCCAGCAGTTTAATTGGCCCGAGCTCCTACGAGCAGTACTTC	CASSLIGPSSYEQYF
NA	TRBV28	TRBJ1-2	few	TGTGCCAGCAGTTTACTTGTGGCATTTAACTATGGCTACACCTTC	CASSLLVAFNYGYTF
TRBD1	TRBV4-2	TRBJ1-5	NA	TGTGCCAGCAGCCAAGATGCGGCAGGGGGGCAGCCCCAGCATTTT	CASSQDAAGGQPQHF
NA	TRBV5-1	TRBJ2-3	NA	TGCGCCAGCAGCTTAAGTTTCGGCACAGATACGCAGTATTTT	CASSLSFGTDTQYF
NA	TRBV12-3/TRBV12-4	TRBJ2-2	NA	TGTGCCAGCAGCGCCCAGGAGCCCGGGGAGCTGTTTTTT	CASSAQEPGELFF
NA	TRBV6-5	TRBJ2-5	few	TGTGCCAGCAGTTACTCAAGGTGGAGGCAAGAGACCCAGTACTTC	CASSYSRWRQETQYF
NA	TRBV27	TRBJ2-5	few	TGTGCCAGCAGTTTAACCAGGGCTATGACCCAGTACTTC	CASSLTRAMTQYF
NA	TRBV7-2	TRBJ2-2	NA	TGTGCCAGCAGCCTGGGGGGCGGGCGGAACACCGGGGAGCTGTTTTTT	CASSLGGGRNTGELFF
NA	TRBV6-1	TRBJ1-1	few	TGTGCCAGCAGTCCTGTTTTGACTCGGGCTTTCTTT	CASSPVLTRAFF
TRBD2	TRBV28	TRBJ2-4	many	TGTGCCAGCAGTTTGGCGGGAGAGGCACTAGCCAAAAACATTCAGTACTTC	CASSLAGEALAKNIQYF
NA	TRBV28	TRBJ2-1	many	TGTGCCAGCAGTCTAGGGGTACAGCAGTTCTTC	CASSLGVQQFF
TRBD2	TRBV28	TRBJ2-4	many	TGTGCCAGCAGTTTCGACCCGGGGACTAGCGGAGGAGCCAAAAACATTCAGTACTTC	CASSFDPGTSGGAKNIQYF
NA	TRBV2	TRBJ2-7	many	TGTGCCAGCAGTTCCGGGACCCAAGCCGAGCAGTACTTC	CASSSGTQAEQYF
TRBD2	TRBV5-5	TRBJ2-3	few	TGTGCCAGCAGCTGGACTAGTTGGCTTGTAGATACGCAGTATTTT	CASSWTSWLVDTQYF
TRBD1	TRBV7-2	TRBJ2-1	few	TGTGCCAGCAGCTTAAATTTCGGGACAGCTTACAATGAGCAGTTCTTC	CASSLNFGTAYNEQFF
TRBD2	TRBV3-1	TRBJ2-5	NA	TGTGCCAGCAGCCAACCGGGACTAGATCCAGAGACCCAGTACTTC	CASSQPGLDPETQYF
TRBD1	TRBV12-3/TRBV12-4	TRBJ1-4	many	TGTGCCAGCAGTTCGGAGACAGGGACTGAAAAACTGTTTTTT	CASSSETGTEKLFF
NA	TRBV12-3/TRBV12-4	TRBJ2-2	NA	TGTGCCAGCAGTTTAAGGGGACTTCTAGAGACCGGGGAGCTGTTTTTT	CASSLRGLLETGELFF
NA	TRBV28	TRBJ2-2	NA	TGTGCCAGCAGTTTAAAGGGGCCGAACACCGGGGAGCTGTTTTTT	CASSLKGPNTGELFF
TRBD2	TRBV6-5	TRBJ2-3	NA	TGTGCCAGCAGTTACGTAGCGGGGATGGACACAGATACGCAGTATTTT	CASSYVAGMDTDTQYF
NA	TRBV27	TRBJ2-1	NA	TGTGCCAGCAGTTTAATAGTAGGAGCGGGCTACAATGAGCAGTTCTTC	CASSLIVGAGYNEQFF
NA	TRBV28	TRBJ2-7	many	TGTGCCAGCACCTCCTCTGGGGGCTCACTCTCCTACGAGCAGTACTTC	CASTSSGGSLSYEQYF
NA	TRBV24-1	TRBJ2-1	many	TGTGCCACCAGTGATGACGGGACACCGAGGGGCAATGAGCAGTTCTTC	CATSDDGTPRGNEQFF
TRBD2	TRBV9	TRBJ2-3	many	TGTGCCAGCAGCCCCCGGGACTACACAGATACGCAGTATTTT	CASSPRDYTDTQYF
TRBD2	TRBV12-5	TRBJ2-3	NA	TGTGCTAGTGGCCCGGGGGGGGCGGAGGTTACGCAGTATTTT	CASGPGGAEVTQYF
TRBD1	TRBV4-3	TRBJ1-1	NA	TGCGCCAGCAGCCAAGATTTGACAGGGGGGACTGAAGCTTTCTTT	CASSQDLTGGTEAFF
NA	TRBV20-1	TRBJ2-1	NA	TGCAGTGCTAGTAGTCCGAGCTCCTACAATGAGCAGTTCTTC	CSASSPSSYNEQFF
NA	TRBV12-5	TRBJ2-3	many	TGTGCTAGTGGTTTGAGGACAGCCGACACAGATACGCAGTATTTT	CASGLRTADTDTQYF
NA	TRBV28	TRBJ2-5	many	TGTGCCAGCAGTCAGCGGCTCCAAGAGACCCAGTACTTC	CASSQRLQETQYF
NA	TRBV24-1	TRBJ2-1	few	TGTGCCACCAGTGATCCCCACAGAGGAGGACTTTCCTACAATGAGCAGTTCTTC	CATSDPHRGGLSYNEQFF
TRBD2	TRBV20-1	TRBJ2-5	NA	TGCAGTGCTGACGGACTAGCGGGAGGGATTGGAGAGACCCAGTACTTC	CSADGLAGGIGETQYF
TRBD1	TRBV19	TRBJ2-2	few	TGTGCCAGTAGTATAGGCGATACAGGGGTCGGGGAGCTGTTTTTT	CASSIGDTGVGELFF
NA	TRBV20-1	TRBJ1-1	NA	TGCAGTGCGGCAGGGGACACTGAAGCTTTCTTT	CSAAGDTEAFF
TRBD2	TRBV25-1	TRBJ2-2	few	TGTGCCAGCAGTGAATCGAGGGGGGCTAGCGGGAGCACTGTCACCGGGGAGCTGTTTTTT	CASSESRGASGSTVTGELFF
TRBD2	TRBV20-1	TRBJ2-3	NA	TGCAGTGCTAGGGCTAGCGGGCTCACAGATACGCAGTATTTT	CSARASGLTDTQYF
NA	TRBV29-1	TRBJ2-7	many	TGCAGCGTGGCGGTCTTGGGGTACGAGCAGTACTTC	CSVAVLGYEQYF
NA	TRBV11-1	TRBJ2-5	few	TGTGCCAGCAGCTTAACTGCGTCGCAAGAGACCCAGTACTTC	CASSLTASQETQYF